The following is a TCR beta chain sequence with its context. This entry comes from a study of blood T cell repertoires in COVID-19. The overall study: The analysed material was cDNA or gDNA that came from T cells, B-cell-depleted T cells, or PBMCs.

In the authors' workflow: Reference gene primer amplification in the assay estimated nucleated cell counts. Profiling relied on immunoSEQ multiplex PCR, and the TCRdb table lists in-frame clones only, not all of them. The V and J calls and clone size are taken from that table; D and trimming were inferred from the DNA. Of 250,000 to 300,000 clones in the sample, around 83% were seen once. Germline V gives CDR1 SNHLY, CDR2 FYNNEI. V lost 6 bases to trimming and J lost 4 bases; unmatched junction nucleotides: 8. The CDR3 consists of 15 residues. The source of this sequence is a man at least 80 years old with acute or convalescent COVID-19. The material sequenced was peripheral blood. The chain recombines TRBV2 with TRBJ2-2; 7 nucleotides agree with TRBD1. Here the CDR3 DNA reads TGTGCCAGCAGCGAGACAGGGTTAACCACCGGGGAGCTGTTTTTT. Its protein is CASSETGLTTGELFF. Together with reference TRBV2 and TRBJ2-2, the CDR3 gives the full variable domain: EPEVTQTPSHQVTQMGQEVILRCVPISNHLYFYWYRQILGQKVEFLVSFYNNEISEKSEIFDDQFSVERPDGSNFTLKIRSTKLEDSAMYFCASSETGLTTGELFFGEGSRLTVL.